A selection of T cell receptor beta chains follows, all from one sample in a study of Ad26.COV2.S vaccination and SARS-CoV-2 variants. Here immunoSEQ multiplex PCR was the method, and the copy in TCRdb shows in-frame clones only, minus some. The sample has about 350,000 clones, 88% seen once. The sample here was peripheral blood, taken in a trial of Ad26.COV2.S vaccine versus placebo. These receptors all stem from a person aged 18 to 65 who received the Ad26.COV2.S COVID-19 vaccine or a placebo. Each CDR3 is given with its conserved first and last residue.

TRBV5-6 | CASSLGVGPTDTQYF
TRBV7-3 | CASSLSLADNEQFF
TRBV27 | CASRKWSAGAFETQYF
TRBV27 | CASSLRAKDYEQYF
TRBV2 | CASSSGLSTSRTDTQYF
TRBV11-3 | CASSDRQRHPLGAQFF
TRBV11-1 | CASSRNPRQQETQYF
TRBV24-1 | CATSDRGRMGQYF
TRBV2 | CASSGQGPTIYF
TRBV6-5 | CASREGRTGANVLTF
TRBV2 | CASSLGSIYGYTF
TRBV7-2 | CASSLVGQDTQYF
TRBV18 | CASSPYGAGGNQPQHF
TRBV6-5 | CASRGTGVHQPQHF
TRBV5-4 | CASSSDRDPENQQETQYF
TRBV6-4 | CASSATDRGELFF
TRBV5-5 | CASSLAGGVGEQYF
TRBV15 | CATSKTGGNTEAFF
TRBV4-1 | CASSHDGNYGYTF
TRBV2 | CASIRREGSHEQYF
TRBV5-6 | CASSLAFITGSTEAFF
TRBV19 | CASTETGHMNTEAFF
TRBV7-9 | CASSLARAQPQHF
TRBV5-6 | CASSFGFTEAFF
TRBV11-2 | CASSPLRGPRNYGYTF
TRBV7-8 | CASSTTREWDQETQYF
TRBV5-1 | CASSLEAGYNEQFF
TRBV11-1 | CASSSRLASTDTQYF
TRBV13 | CASSLALAGGTDTQYF
TRBV6-2/TRBV6-3 | CASSDRTSGGLDTQYF
TRBV7-6 | CASRSGAGAANTGELFF
TRBV18 | CASSPSGANQPQHF
TRBV28 | CASIASDRGGSYEQYF
TRBV5-4 | CASSAGLVDNEQFF
TRBV6-5 | CASSSGQLAGNTIYF
TRBV30 | CAWSVRDRHTGELFF
TRBV27 | CASMGGTGYNEQFF
TRBV4-3 | CASSQDIHPDSSYGYTF
TRBV10-3 | CAISSSQEYSPLHF
TRBV5-6 | CASSWVAGAHEQYF
TRBV14 | CASSLGGGTDTQYF
TRBV28 | CASSLDRGLGYTF
TRBV6-4 | CASSYYGTKGTDTQYF
TRBV14 | CASSQLMTGSGNTIYF
TRBV5-4 | CASSSGTGQTGELFF
TRBV7-9 | CASSLVTGGHRSYEQYF
TRBV6-2/TRBV6-3 | CASSTTYGYTF
TRBV5-1 | CASSLARVASGAYNEQFF
TRBV7-8 | CASSPSHRNQPQHF
TRBV6-1 | CASSEYYGTATGGISQYF
TRBV28 | CASSLTGGGEKLFF